The clone carrying this TCR beta chain was detected ten times or more. The source of the sample is a study of T cells in Graves' hyperthyroidism and ophthalmopathy. What was amplified from RNA transcripts were TCR beta CDR3 regions. First-round RT-PCR of the TCR CDR3 relied on the HTBI primer set. Each CDR3 protein gets one entry after TCRdb re-called the multiplex PCR reads with MiXCR. Of about half a million distinct CDR3 sequences detected, less than 25% appear once; the ten largest clones hold 26%. The CDR3 has 15 residues. CDR1 and CDR2 (germline): ENHRY, SYGVKD. V shed 11 bases and J 3 bases; nucleotides not matched to a gene: 13. Participants, patients aged 18 to 65, had newly diagnosed hyperthyroidism with a duration under 2 months.

The TCR was taken from a man aged 18 to 30 with Graves' hyperthyroidism. This chain uses TRBV10-3 with TRBJ2-3; 8 nucleotides match TRBD2. Sequenced input: blood. As DNA, the CDR3 is TGTGCCGTTCAACTTGCGGGAGGAGGGACAGATACGCAGTATTTT. Translated: CAVQLAGGGTDTQYF.